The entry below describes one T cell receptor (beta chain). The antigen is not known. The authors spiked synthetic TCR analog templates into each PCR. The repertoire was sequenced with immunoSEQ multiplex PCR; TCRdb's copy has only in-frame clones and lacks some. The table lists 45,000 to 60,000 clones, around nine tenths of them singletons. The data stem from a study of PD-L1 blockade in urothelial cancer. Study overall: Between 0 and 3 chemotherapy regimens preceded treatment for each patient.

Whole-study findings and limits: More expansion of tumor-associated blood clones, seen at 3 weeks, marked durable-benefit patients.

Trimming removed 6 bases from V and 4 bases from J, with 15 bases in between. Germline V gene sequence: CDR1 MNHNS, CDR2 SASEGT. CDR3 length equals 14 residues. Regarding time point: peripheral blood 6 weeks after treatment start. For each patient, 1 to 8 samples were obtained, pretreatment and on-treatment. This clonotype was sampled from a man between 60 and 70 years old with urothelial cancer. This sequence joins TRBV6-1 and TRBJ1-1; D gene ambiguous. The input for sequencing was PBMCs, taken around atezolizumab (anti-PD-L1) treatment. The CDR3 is CASRSGGKGTEAFF. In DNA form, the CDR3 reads TGTGCCAGCAGATCAGGAGGTAAAGGCACTGAAGCTTTCTTT.